This T cell receptor (beta chain) appears in the sequencing data of a study of blood T cell repertoires in COVID-19. Enrollment of patients from Seattle took place during active infection, with longitudinal follow-up. The CDR3 extends over 15 amino acids. The junction had 7 bases not matched to a gene; V was cut back by 6 bases and J by 2 bases. CDR1 and CDR2 (germline): SGHAT, FQNNGV. In the study's own analysis: Researchers report that nucleated cell counts were estimated from reference gene primer amplification. Data came from immunoSEQ multiplex PCR; TCRdb stores just in-frame clones and leaves some out. The D gene and trimming were derived from the DNA, and the V and J assignments and clone size from that table. The repertoire holds tens of thousands of clones, 65% to 90% seen once, with 6.9% in the top ten.

V usage is TRBV11-2 and J usage is TRBJ2-7; TRBD1 aligns across 10 bases. The source of this sequence is a man aged 25-45 years with COVID-19, enrolled during active disease. Sequencing was done on a sample of peripheral blood. As DNA, the CDR3 is TGTGCCAGCAGTCAAGGGACAGGGGTCGCCTACGAGCAGTACTTC. It encodes CASSQGTGVAYEQYF.